Listed here are 10 T cell receptor beta chains from one sample, sequenced in a study of PD-L1 blockade in urothelial cancer. Time point given: peripheral blood 6 weeks after treatment start. Only in-frame clones appear in the TCRdb table, and some are missing; sequencing was by immunoSEQ multiplex PCR. The data hold fewer than 90,000 clones, with approximately 90% observed a single time. The sequencing here drew on PBMCs, taken around atezolizumab (anti-PD-L1) treatment. All receptors come from a woman of 80 years or more with urothelial cancer.

Only a few counts were recorded for this clone. J is TRBJ2-1 and V is TRBV12-5, with 8 bases that match TRBD1. Germline values: CDR1 LGHNT, CDR2 FRNRAP. This CDR3 is 15 amino acids long. With V trimmed by 4 bases and J by 10 bases, 12 bases remained unmatched. This chain's CDR3 is CASGWTGTGFKEQFF. The CDR3 nucleotides are TGTGCTAGTGGTTGGACCGGGACAGGTTTTAAGGAGCAGTTCTTC.

The J gene is TRBJ2-1, the V gene TRBV5-1; 7 bases are a match to TRBD2. Germline V gene sequence: CDR1 SGHRS, CDR2 YFSETQ. The CDR3 is 15 residues long. V lost 4 bases, J lost 5 bases, and 9 bases stayed unmatched. CDR3 DNA: TGCGCCAGCAGCCCCTTGACGGGAGGCGACAATGAGCAGTTCTTC. It is translated as CASSPLTGGDNEQFF.

This rearrangement joins TRBV5-6 to TRBJ2-6; D is ambiguous. With 0 bases removed from V and 0 bases from J, the gap between germline ends came to 4 bases. This CDR3 spans 15 amino acids. Germline-derived CDR1 and CDR2 are SGHDT and YYEEEE. The CDR3: CASSLGGSGANVLTF. The CDR3 region has the DNA TGTGCCAGCAGCTTGGGAGGCTCTGGGGCCAACGTCCTGACTTTC.

The rearrangement uses TRBV9 and TRBJ1-1, with D possibly matching TRBD1 (5 bases). The CDR3 covers 17 residues. V was clipped by 0 bases and J by 3 bases, with 18 bases between them. CDR1 is SGDLS, CDR2 YYNGEE, per germline. Here the CDR3 reads CASSVASWQGRDTEAFF. DNA for the CDR3: TGTGCCAGCAGCGTAGCCTCCTGGCAGGGAAGGGACACTGAAGCTTTCTTT.

In regard to this clone: Distinct nucleotide sequences in the sample also encode this CDR3. The genes are TRBV7-9 and TRBJ2-3; 11 bases fit TRBD1. This CDR3 comprises 15 residues. Trimming at V came to 5 bases and at J to 3 bases, leaving 4 bases not matched to a gene. The germline gives CDR1 SEHNR, CDR2 FQNEAQ (reference sequence). This chain's CDR3 is CASSRTGGGTDTQYF. CDR3 nucleotides: TGTGCCAGCAGCAGGACAGGGGGCGGGACAGATACGCAGTATTTT.

V is TRBV6-1 and J is TRBJ2-7; D not resolved. Trimming took off 8 bases at V and 4 bases at J, with 15 bases between the two ends. Germline V gene lookup returns CDR1 MNHNS and CDR2 SASEGT. CDR3 length: 13 amino acids. CDR3 in amino acids: CASLSPQSYEQYF. The CDR3 DNA follows: TGTGCCAGCCTCTCCCCTCAGTCGTACGAGCAGTACTTC.

The V gene is TRBV5-6, the J gene TRBJ1-1, with D perhaps matching TRBD1 (6 bases). V was trimmed by 0 bases and J by 0 bases, leaving 15 bases between them. Germline V CDR1 and CDR2: SGHDT, YYEEEE. The CDR3 consists of 17 residues. The CDR3 loop is CASSLVDRRRMNTEAFF. CDR3 sequence (DNA): TGTGCCAGCAGCTTGGTAGACAGGAGGAGAATGAACACTGAAGCTTTCTTT.

The J gene is TRBJ2-7, the V gene TRBV4-1, with 11 positions matching TRBD1. The length of the CDR3 is 15 residues. The trim removed 1 base at V and 6 bases at J, leaving 5 bases unmatched. Germline lookup yields CDR1 MGHRA and CDR2 YSYEKL. The CDR3 DNA reads TGCGCCAGCAGCCAAGGGGGACAGGGGGAAGGCGAGCAGTACTTC. This encodes CASSQGGQGEGEQYF.

The CDR3 reads CASSSSGRTLYNEQFF. CDR3 in DNA: TGTGCCAGCAGCTCTAGCGGGAGGACTTTATACAATGAGCAGTTCTTC. This chain connects TRBV5-4 to TRBJ2-1, with 11 bases that match TRBD2. V shed 3 bases and J 4 bases; nucleotides not matched to a gene: 6. Germline V CDR1 and CDR2: SGHNT, YYREEE (reference sequence). The CDR3 sequence is 16 residues long.

This rearrangement joins TRBV6-1 to TRBJ1-5; maybe TRBD1 (5 bases). CDR1 and CDR2 from the germline V gene are MNHNS and SASEGT. The V and J ends lost 0 bases and 2 bases respectively, with 11 bases between them. The CDR3 spans 16 residues. The CDR3 protein is CASSEAGWGGNQPQHF. The CDR3 DNA sequence: TGTGCCAGCAGTGAAGCCGGGTGGGGGGGCAATCAGCCCCAGCATTTT.